Sequencing of this T cell receptor (beta chain) was carried out in a study of blood T cell repertoires in COVID-19. Study details: T cells, B-cell-depleted T cells, or PBMCs supplied cDNA or gDNA.

Methods used by the authors: Amplification of reference gene primers provided the estimated nucleated cell counts. The data were produced by immunoSEQ multiplex PCR, yet TCRdb's version contains in-frame clones alone and is incomplete. V and J calls and clone size are given by that table; D and trimming were obtained from the DNA. The sample has roughly 500,000 clones, more than 75% seen once; the top ten hold approximately 1.8%. Self-reported history from a screening survey and questionnaire set each donor's cohort. Trimming took 7 bases from V and 10 from J; bases not matched to a gene: 13. The CDR3 contains 14 residues. The germline V gene encodes CDR1 LNHDA and CDR2 SQIVND (reference sequence).

The genes are TRBV19 and TRBJ2-1, with 7 bases fitting TRBD1. The sequenced material came from PBMCs or T cells enriched from blood (not recorded which). The sequence was collected from a woman aged 35 to 49 who had recovered from COVID-19. CDR3 nucleotide sequence: TGTGCCAGTACGGCGACAGGGATCCTAAGCGAGCAGTTCTTC. Translating gives CASTATGILSEQFF. The whole variable domain, filled in from reference TRBV19 and TRBJ2-1, reads DGGITQSPKYLFRKEGQNVTLSCEQNLNHDAMYWYRQDPGQGLRLIYYSQIVNDFQKGDIAEGYSVSREKKESFPLTVTSAQKNPTAFYLCASTATGILSEQFFGPGTRLTVL.